One and the same sample provided the 6 T cell receptor beta chains below, sequenced in a study of T cells in Graves' hyperthyroidism and ophthalmopathy. RNA transcripts gave rise to amplified TCR beta CDR3 regions. The TCR CDR3 was amplified in a first-round RT-PCR using the HTBI primer set. TCRdb called the multiplex PCR reads again in MiXCR, with one record for every CDR3 protein. This table has just over 550,000 distinct CDR3 sequences, around 42% appearing once. Sample: peripheral blood or thyroid tissue (not recorded which). The source is a woman aged 18-35 years with Graves' hyperthyroidism.

This clonotype was observed many times. This sequence joins TRBV7-9 and TRBJ1-5, with a tentative D call TRBD1 (5 bases). Germline V gives CDR1 SEHNR, CDR2 FQNEAQ (reference sequence). CDR3 length equals 15 residues. Trimming cost V 5 bases and J 8 bases, with 19 bases left between them. CDR3 sequence: CASSPKQDLREPQHF. CDR3 in DNA: TGTGCCAGCAGCCCCAAACAGGACCTGAGGGAGCCCCAGCATTTT.

The gene calls are TRBV20-1 and TRBJ2-3, with 12 bases aligning to TRBD2. Germline V CDR1 and CDR2: DFQATT, SNEGSKA (reference sequence). The CDR3 totals 17 residues. The V segment lost 2 bases and the J segment 2 bases; nucleotides outside the gene matches: 8. CDR3 in amino acids: CSARPPTSGSITDTQYF. The CDR3 region has the DNA TGCAGTGCTAGACCGCCGACTAGCGGGAGTATCACAGATACGCAGTATTTT.

The chain is built from TRBV9 and TRBJ1-5; D is unresolved. There are 12 residues in the CDR3. The V gene lost 0 bases and the J gene lost 6 bases, with 4 bases spanning the gap. CDR1 and CDR2 from the germline V gene are SGDLS and YYNGEE. In nucleotides, the CDR3 is TGTGCCAGCAGCGTAGGGCCTCAGCCCCAGCATTTT. This codes for CASSVGPQPQHF.

This clonotype was recorded many times. The chain recombines TRBV9 with TRBJ1-4; unclear D gene. In germline, CDR1 is SGDLS, CDR2 YYNGEE. V was pared by 0 bases and J by 10 bases, with 13 bases between. CDR3 length: 14 residues. The CDR3 reads CASSVASRGGKLFF. Here the CDR3 DNA reads TGTGCCAGCAGCGTAGCTAGCCGGGGAGGAAAACTGTTTTTT. Full variable domain (missing parts from reference TRBV9 and TRBJ1-4): DSGVTQTPKHLITATGQRVTLRCSPRSGDLSVYWYQQSLDQGLQFLIQYYNGEERAKGNILERFSAQQFPDLHSELNLSSLELGDSALYFCASSVASRGGKLFFGSGTQLSVL.

The genes are TRBV7-9 and TRBJ1-1, with D possibly being TRBD1 (5 bases). The CDR3 length is 15 residues. V was cut by 5 bases and J by 5 bases, with 18 bases left in between. CDR1 is SEHNR and CDR2 is FQNEAQ in the germline V gene (reference sequence). CDR3 residues: CASSTPGRGETEAFF. The CDR3 DNA sequence: TGTGCCAGCAGCACTCCTGGGAGGGGAGAAACTGAAGCTTTCTTT.

The chain combines TRBV2 with TRBJ1-6; tentatively, D is TRBD1 (6 bases). Trimming took 4 bases from V and 8 from J, leaving 15 bases between them. CDR3 size: 15 residues. The germline V gene has CDR1 SNHLY and CDR2 FYNNEI. CDR3 nucleotide sequence: TGTGCCAGCAGTGTCTGGGGGGCTCTGGATTCACCCCTCCACTTT. Protein sequence: CASSVWGALDSPLHF.